One sample yielded the 31 T cell receptor beta chains listed below, sequenced in a study of cytomegalovirus exposure and HLA in healthy donors. The PCR ran on 60 Vbeta and 13 Jbeta primers. Method: immunoSEQ multiplex PCR; TCRdb's copy keeps in-frame clones and lacks some. The sample lists 110,000 to 150,000 clones, about 76% occurring once. Sequencing was done on a sample of PBMCs. The receptors here all came from a male donor in good health and CMV-seronegative.

There are a few counts of this clone. The chain has TRBV7-2 and TRBJ2-7; D gene unclear. V was clipped by 6 bases and J by 0 bases, with 12 bases between them. Germline V gives CDR1 SGHTA, CDR2 FQGNSA. The CDR3 is 14 residues long. The CDR3, as DNA: TGTGCCAGCAGTCCTCTAGTGATCTCCTACGAGCAGTACTTC. It encodes CASSPLVISYEQYF.

V usage is TRBV5-1 and J usage is TRBJ2-1; 7 nucleotides align to TRBD2. There are 12 residues in the CDR3. V was pared by 7 bases and J by 5 bases, with 3 bases of the junction left unmatched. Germline lookup yields CDR1 SGHRS and CDR2 YFSETQ. This CDR3 is CASGAGDNEQFF. The CDR3 DNA follows: TGCGCCAGCGGGGCGGGAGACAATGAGCAGTTCTTC.

V is TRBV6-5 and J is TRBJ1-2; 9 bases are shared with TRBD1. The length of the CDR3 is 15 residues. Looked up from germline, CDR1 is MNHEY and CDR2 is SVGAGI. Trimming removed 7 bases from V and 7 bases from J; junction bases left unmatched: 13. CDR3 amino acids: CASTARQQGARGYTF. The CDR3 bases are TGTGCCAGCACCGCACGGCAACAGGGGGCGCGTGGCTACACCTTC.

The CDR3 sequence: CAWRQTGIGVTDEQFF. As DNA, the CDR3 is TGTGCCTGGAGGCAAACCGGGATTGGAGTTACGGATGAGCAGTTCTTC. The rearrangement uses TRBV30 and TRBJ2-1; tentatively, D is TRBD2 (5 bases). With 3 bases removed from V and 8 bases from J, the gap between germline ends came to 23 bases. Looked up from germline, CDR1 is GTSNPN and CDR2 is SVGIG (reference sequence). This CDR3 spans 16 amino acids. The full variable domain, in which reference TRBV30 and TRBJ2-1 provide the parts outside the CDR3, is SQTIHQWPATLVQPVGSPLSLECTVEGTSNPNLYWYRQAAGRGLQLLFYSVGIGQISSEVPQNLSASRPQDRQFILSSKKLLLSDSGFYLCAWRQTGIGVTDEQFFGPGTRLTVL.

The chain carries TRBV5-1 and TRBJ1-1; D remains ambiguous. The V and J ends lost 1 base and 0 bases respectively, with 13 bases between them. The CDR3 runs to 16 residues. The germline V gene has CDR1 SGHRS and CDR2 YFSETQ. CDR3 bases: TGCGCCAGCAGCTTGATGGGCGACGGTTTGAACACTGAAGCTTTCTTT. This translates into CASSLMGDGLNTEAFF.

This chain joins TRBV7-6 and TRBJ1-1; 8 bases map to TRBD1. After removal of 3 bases from V and 1 base from J, the junction contained 4 bases not matched to a gene. This CDR3 spans 15 amino acids. The V gene's germline CDR1 is SGHVS and CDR2 FNYEAQ. The CDR3 loop reads CASSLHRGGNTEAFF. The CDR3 nucleotides are TGTGCCAGCAGCTTGCACAGGGGGGGGAACACTGAAGCTTTCTTT. The variable domain in full, completed from reference TRBV7-6 and TRBJ1-1, reads GAGVSQSPRYKVTKRGQDVALRCDPISGHVSLYWYRQALGQGPEFLTYFNYEAQQDKSGLPNDRFSAERPEGSISTLTIQRTEQRDSAMYRCASSLHRGGNTEAFFGQGTRLTVV.

The J gene is TRBJ2-1, the V gene TRBV10-1; maybe TRBD2 (6 bases). The CDR3 has 15 residues. Looked up from germline, CDR1 is WNHNN and CDR2 is SYGVQD (reference sequence). With 5 bases removed from V and 3 bases from J, the gap between germline ends came to 14 bases. The DNA of the CDR3 is TGCGCCAGCAGTTTGACCCGGCGGGACTACAATGAGCAGTTCTTC. Protein product: CASSLTRRDYNEQFF.

The chain couples TRBV5-1 to TRBJ2-3, with 9 bases that match TRBD2. This CDR3 is 16 amino acids long. Germline V gene data show CDR1 as SGHRS and CDR2 as YFSETQ. V lost 2 bases and J lost 8; bases outside the gene matches: 12. The CDR3 region has the DNA TGCGCCAGCAGCTTAGACAGCACTAGCGGGTCAGGTACGCAGTATTTT. This encodes CASSLDSTSGSGTQYF.

The CDR3 DNA follows: TGTGCCAGCAGCCCCCAGCCCCTAGCGGGAGCGAGTGAGCAGTTCTTC. Protein sequence: CASSPQPLAGASEQFF. The chain carries TRBV11-2 and TRBJ2-1, with 10 bases lining up with TRBD2. Germline lookup yields CDR1 SGHAT and CDR2 FQNNGV. V was clipped by 5 bases and J by 9 bases; unmatched bases: 13. This CDR3 has 16 residues. Full variable domain (remainder filled in from reference TRBV11-2 and TRBJ2-1): EAGVAQSPRYKIIEKRQSVAFWCNPISGHATLYWYQQILGQGPKLLIQFQNNGVVDDSQLPKDRFSAERLKGVDSTLKIQPAKLEDSAVYLCASSPQPLAGASEQFFGPGTRLTVL.

The chain links TRBV29-1 to TRBJ1-2; D is unclear. Trimming removed 6 bases at V and 4 bases at J, with 9 bases between. The CDR3 sequence is 11 residues long. Germline values: CDR1 SQVTM, CDR2 ANQGSEA. This CDR3 reads CSVSGVYGYTF. For the CDR3, the DNA is TGCAGCGTCTCCGGGGTCTATGGCTACACCTTC.

The genes are TRBV29-1 and TRBJ2-1; 11 bases fit TRBD2. This CDR3 contains 15 residues. Trimming took 5 bases from V and 6 from J; bases not matched to a gene: 9. Germline lookup yields CDR1 SQVTM and CDR2 ANQGSEA. The CDR3 loop reads CSVKTSGSPTNEQFF. The CDR3 coding sequence is TGCAGCGTTAAAACTAGCGGGAGCCCGACCAATGAGCAGTTCTTC.

This clone turned up a few times. V gene TRBV29-1 combines with J gene TRBJ1-1; TRBD1 matches at 7 bases. Trimming at V came to 4 bases and at J to 3 bases, leaving 11 bases not matched to a gene. The germline CDR1 and CDR2 sequences are SQVTM and ANQGSEA. This CDR3 contains 15 residues. CDR3 DNA: TGCAGCGTTGCGGAACAGGGGTCCCGAGACACTGAAGCTTTCTTT. Translating it yields CSVAEQGSRDTEAFF. Complete variable domain (other parts from reference TRBV29-1 and TRBJ1-1): SAVISQKPSRDICQRGTSLTIQCQVDSQVTMMFWYRQQPGQSLTLIATANQGSEATYESGFVIDKFPISRPNLTFSTLTVSNMSPEDSSIYLCSVAEQGSRDTEAFFGQGTRLTVV.

The V gene is TRBV6-5, the J gene TRBJ1-5; 8 bases align to TRBD1. Germline CDR1 MNHEY, CDR2 SVGAGI. The ends lost 3 bases at V and 6 bases at J; junction bases unmatched: 7. The CDR3 covers 15 residues. CDR3: CASSYGQGAGQPQHF. CDR3 bases: TGTGCCAGCAGTTATGGGCAGGGGGCGGGTCAGCCCCAGCATTTT.

This clone occurred a few times. The chain recombines TRBV6-1 with TRBJ2-3; D remains unclear. V lost 8 bases to trimming and J lost 2 bases, with 5 bases between them. The CDR3 is 11 amino acids. Germline V gene lookup returns CDR1 MNHNS and CDR2 SASEGT. The CDR3: CASGDTDTQYF. The CDR3, as DNA: TGTGCCAGCGGAGACACAGATACGCAGTATTTT.

This chain links TRBV7-9 with TRBJ2-1; TRBD2 matches 8 bases. After removal of 5 bases from V and 6 bases from J, the junction contained 12 bases not matched to a gene. CDR1 is SEHNR and CDR2 is FQNEAQ in the germline V gene (reference sequence). This CDR3 comprises 16 residues. CDR3 protein: CASSPGHSTSGNEQFF. CDR3 bases: TGTGCCAGCAGCCCTGGGCACTCTACTAGCGGCAATGAGCAGTTCTTC.

The V gene is TRBV5-1, the J gene TRBJ1-1, with D perhaps matching TRBD1 (6 bases). Deletions cut 5 bases from V and 4 bases from J, with 15 bases between. This CDR3 has 14 residues. CDR1 SGHRS and CDR2 YFSETQ come from the germline V gene. The CDR3 sequence: CASSSQGGSTEAFF. As DNA, the CDR3 is TGCGCCAGCAGTTCACAGGGTGGGAGCACTGAAGCTTTCTTT.

This clone was picked up a small number of times. The chain joins TRBV6-1 to TRBJ2-2, with D perhaps TRBD2 (5 bases). V was cut by 2 bases and J by 0 bases, with 7 bases left in between. This CDR3 spans 15 amino acids. Germline-derived CDR1 and CDR2 are MNHNS and SASEGT. Written as DNA, the CDR3 is TGTGCCAGCAGTGAACACGGGGCGAACACCGGGGAGCTGTTTTTT. This translates into CASSEHGANTGELFF.

The rearrangement joins TRBV9 to TRBJ2-5; a possible D gene is TRBD2 (5 bases). V shed 6 bases and J shed 2 bases, with 17 bases lying between them. The germline CDR1 and CDR2 sequences are SGDLS and YYNGEE. This CDR3 is 15 amino acids long. CDR3 nucleotides: TGTGCCAGCACCCCACGGGAAGGGTATCAAGAGACCCAGTACTTC. Translated: CASTPREGYQETQYF.

This chain joins TRBV7-3 and TRBJ2-2, with no clear D. The V and J ends lost 5 bases and 4 bases respectively, with 8 bases between them. Germline V gene data show CDR1 as SGHTA and CDR2 as FQGTGA. The CDR3 consists of 13 residues. As DNA, the CDR3 is TGTGCCAGCAGCCGAGACACCACCGGGGAGCTGTTTTTT. Translated, it gives CASSRDTTGELFF.

The chain employs TRBV6-1 and TRBJ1-5; no clear D. The germline V gene encodes CDR1 MNHNS and CDR2 SASEGT. The CDR3 totals 14 residues. Trimming took 2 bases from V and 6 from J, leaving 11 bases between them. The CDR3 here is CASSEWGVGQPQHF. CDR3 nucleotide sequence: TGTGCCAGCAGTGAATGGGGAGTAGGTCAGCCCCAGCATTTT.

The V call is TRBV7-6, the J call TRBJ1-2; D is unresolved. V gave up 5 bases and J gave up 4 bases, with 17 bases separating them. This CDR3 contains 15 residues. Germline V CDR1 and CDR2: SGHVS, FNYEAQ. The chain's CDR3 is CASSPNLGGSYGYTF. The CDR3 DNA sequence: TGTGCCAGCAGCCCGAACCTAGGCGGCAGCTATGGCTACACCTTC.

This sequence joins TRBV2 and TRBJ2-1, with D possibly matching TRBD2 (6 bases). The V gene lost 9 bases and the J gene lost 6 bases, with 15 bases spanning the gap. This CDR3 is built from 13 residues. Looked up from germline, CDR1 is SNHLY and CDR2 is FYNNEI. The CDR3 region has the DNA TGTGCCAGTCGGTTTCCAGCGGGCAATGAGCAGTTCTTC. It specifies CASRFPAGNEQFF.

This chain uses TRBV9 with TRBJ1-6; D remains unclear. Trimming cost V 4 bases and J 7 bases, with 9 bases left between them. Per the germline V gene, CDR1 is SGDLS and CDR2 is YYNGEE. This CDR3 spans 13 amino acids. The DNA of the CDR3 is TGTGCCAGCAGCCGTATGGGCAATTCACCCCTCCACTTT. Translated, it gives CASSRMGNSPLHF.

This rearrangement joins TRBV19 to TRBJ1-5; 7 bases are shared with TRBD1. The CDR3 has 14 amino acids. Germline values: CDR1 LNHDA, CDR2 SQIVND (reference sequence). With 5 bases clipped from V and 2 bases from J, the junction kept 3 bases outside the gene matches. The CDR3 protein is CASSVGQGNQPQHF. The CDR3 DNA is TGTGCCAGTAGTGTAGGACAGGGCAATCAGCCCCAGCATTTT.

This clone was recorded only once. This chain joins TRBV4-1 and TRBJ2-7; tentatively, D is TRBD1 (5 bases). The CDR3 totals 14 residues. Trimming shortened V by 2 bases and J by 2 bases, and 10 bases separated the two germline ends. Germline V lookup: CDR1 MGHRA, CDR2 YSYEKL. In DNA, the CDR3 is TGCGCCAGCAGCCAATATCAGGGAACCTACGAGCAGTACTTC. Translated, it gives CASSQYQGTYEQYF.

The chain uses TRBV10-3 and TRBJ2-5; TRBD2 agrees at 11 bases. Germline trimming cut 3 bases from V and 5 bases from J; bases unmatched to any gene: 5. CDR1 and CDR2 from the germline V gene are ENHRY and SYGVKD. The CDR3 totals 15 residues. The CDR3 DNA follows: TGTGCCATCAGTGACGTAGCGGGGGGGCCGGAGACCCAGTACTTC. Translating it yields CAISDVAGGPETQYF.

This clone occurred a few times. CDR3 residues: CASNTPASGQETQYF. The CDR3 coding sequence is TGTGCCAGCAACACCCCGGCAAGCGGCCAAGAGACCCAGTACTTC. This chain connects TRBV2 to TRBJ2-5; TRBD2 might be the D (5 bases). Deletions cut 7 bases from V and 1 base from J, with 16 bases between. The germline gives CDR1 SNHLY, CDR2 FYNNEI. The CDR3 has 15 residues.

The genes are TRBV6-5 and TRBJ1-1; weak D call: TRBD1 (5 bases). This CDR3 region has 14 residues. V was trimmed by 0 bases and J by 8 bases, leaving 13 bases between them. Germline CDR1 MNHEY, CDR2 SVGAGI. The CDR3 is CASSYSSSGVEAFF. The DNA of the CDR3 is TGTGCCAGCAGTTACTCGAGTTCGGGGGTAGAAGCTTTCTTT.

This rearrangement joins TRBV19 to TRBJ2-7; 8 bases line up with TRBD1. CDR1 and CDR2 from the germline V gene are LNHDA and SQIVND (reference sequence). The CDR3 is 16 residues long. Trimming at V came to 4 bases and at J to 2 bases, leaving 10 bases not matched to a gene. The CDR3 DNA reads TGTGCCAGTAGTAGAGGACGGACAGGGACAGCCTACGAGCAGTACTTC. Translation gives CASSRGRTGTAYEQYF.

In this sample, this clone turned up a few times. CDR3 protein: CASSQGLATNEQFF. Here the CDR3 DNA reads TGTGCCAGCAGCCAGGGACTAGCGACCAATGAGCAGTTCTTC. V usage is TRBV6-5 and J usage is TRBJ2-1, with 10 bases aligning to TRBD2. The germline V gene encodes CDR1 MNHEY and CDR2 SVGAGI. The CDR3 consists of 14 residues. The trim removed 6 bases at V and 6 bases at J, leaving 5 bases unmatched.

This chain joins TRBV9 and TRBJ2-1; 14 positions match TRBD2. In germline, CDR1 is SGDLS, CDR2 YYNGEE. Germline trimming cut 3 bases from V and 7 bases from J; bases unmatched to any gene: 6. This CDR3 comprises 16 residues. The CDR3 loop reads CASSARLAGGQNEQFF. The CDR3 coding sequence is TGTGCCAGCAGCGCCCGACTAGCGGGAGGGCAGAATGAGCAGTTCTTC.